This entry lists 32 T cell receptor beta chains sequenced from one sample in a study of T cell clusters in autoimmune cytopenias. Multiplex touch-down PCR amplified TRB using TRB-A and TRB-B pools in one tube. For each CDR3 protein, TCRdb gives one entry from its re-call of the multiplex PCR reads, without DNA. The sample has 2,500 or so distinct CDR3 sequences. TRB amplification used 250 ng of peripheral blood genomic DNA. Sequenced material: peripheral blood. The receptors derive from a human donor with an autoimmune cytopenia or autoimmune hepatitis (not recorded which).

Measured by frequency, this clonotype is medium-sized. The genes are TRBV24-1 and TRBJ1-5. Germline CDR1 KGHDR, CDR2 SFDVKD. CDR3 length: 12 amino acids. CDR3 amino acids: CATSDSNQPQHF.

The rearrangement uses TRBV12-3 or TRBV12-4 and TRBJ2-3; there is no DNA to check the TCRdb D call of TRBD2. This CDR3 has 15 amino acids. The CDR3 reads CASTTEAGGIDTQYF.

Frequency places this clonotype as medium-sized. The chain joins TRBV11-1 to TRBJ2-7; TCRdb returns TRBD2, unconfirmable since there is no DNA. Germline V lookup: CDR1 SGHAT, CDR2 FQDESV (reference sequence). This CDR3 contains 14 residues. CDR3 residues: CASSPGTTYYEQYF.

This clonotype registers medium-sized by frequency. The chain uses TRBV27 and TRBJ2-2. Germline assignment: CDR1 MNHEY and CDR2 SMNVEV (reference sequence). The CDR3 has 11 residues. The CDR3 reads CASRNTGELFF.

This clonotype is deemed medium-sized (0.01 to 0.1%) by its frequency. The rearrangement uses TRBV6-5 and TRBJ1-6. Per the germline V gene, CDR1 is MNHEY and CDR2 is SVGAGI. CDR3 length: 13 residues. CDR3 region: CASTRLDNSPLHF.

In terms of frequency, this clonotype is large. The gene calls are TRBV27 and TRBJ2-1. The CDR3 extends over 13 amino acids. Germline V gene data show CDR1 as MNHEY and CDR2 as SMNVEV (reference sequence). The chain's CDR3 is CASSSTAAGEQFF.

This clonotype counts as large by frequency. The chain carries TRBV5-6 and TRBJ2-6; the D gene TCRdb calls, TRBD1, cannot be checked with no DNA. This CDR3 region has 19 residues. The V gene's germline CDR1 is SGHDT and CDR2 YYEEEE. The CDR3 sequence: CASSLGPGQFPSGANVLTF.

Measured by frequency, this clonotype is medium-sized. The chain joins TRBV21-1 to TRBJ2-7; without DNA, the TCRdb call of TRBD2 cannot be checked. TRBV21-1 constitutes a pseudogene. This CDR3 region has 14 residues. The CDR3 reads CASSFSGRASEQYF.

According to its frequency, this clonotype is large. The chain links TRBV27 to TRBJ2-1; TCRdb proposes TRBD1, but this gene call is untestable without DNA. There are 12 residues in the CDR3. Germline V CDR1 and CDR2: MNHEY, SMNVEV (reference sequence). CDR3 region: CASRTGLNEQFF.

The V call is TRBV20-1, the J call TRBJ2-4; TCRdb picks TRBD1, but there is no DNA to check that call. Germline-derived CDR1 and CDR2 are DFQATT and SNEGSKA (reference sequence). The CDR3 covers 14 residues. CDR3 residues: CSATQGAEGNIQYF.

This rearrangement joins TRBV4-2 to TRBJ2-5; TCRdb calls TRBD2, which cannot be checked without DNA. Germline assignment: CDR1 LGHNA and CDR2 YNFKEQ. This CDR3 is built from 19 residues. The CDR3 reads CASSQDFRRLAERQETQYF.

The chain is built from TRBV14 and TRBJ2-1; TCRdb's D call, TRBD2, is unchecked because there is no DNA. Germline V gene sequence: CDR1 SGHDN, CDR2 FVKESK. The CDR3 runs 15 residues. CDR3 residues: CASSQLLAGYNEQFF.

This clonotype ranks as medium-sized in terms of frequency. The V and J genes are TRBV6-2 or TRBV6-3 and TRBJ1-4; TCRdb indicates TRBD1, and absent DNA this call remains unverified. The CDR3 contains 14 residues. Germline V CDR1 and CDR2: MNHEY, SVGEGT. The CDR3 spells CASSPSATNEKLFF.

This clonotype is deemed medium-sized by its frequency. The chain links TRBV12-3 or TRBV12-4 to TRBJ1-5; as DNA is missing, the TRBD1 call by TCRdb cannot be tested. The CDR3 length is 15 residues. CDR3 region: CASRAGRLFNQPQHF.

This clonotype counts as medium-sized by frequency. The V gene is TRBV30, the J gene TRBJ2-3. There are 14 residues in the CDR3. Germline loops: CDR1 GTSNPN, CDR2 SVGIG (reference sequence). CDR3 residues: CAWSVGFSTDTQYF.

This clonotype ranks as medium-sized in terms of frequency. The chain links TRBV5-1 to TRBJ2-5; no DNA is available, so the TRBD1 call from TCRdb remains unchecked. Germline CDR1 reads SGHRS; CDR2 reads YFSETQ. This CDR3 contains 14 residues. The CDR3 is CASSMGQGEETQYF.

Considering frequency, this clonotype is medium-sized. The CDR3 spells CASSQYTGTAGYEQYF. The chain couples TRBV6-1 to TRBJ2-7; the D call from TCRdb, TRBD1, cannot be confirmed without DNA. This CDR3 contains 16 residues. Per germline, CDR1 MNHNS and CDR2 SASEGT.

This clonotype is called medium-sized (0.01 to 0.1%) based on its frequency. The chain links TRBV18 to TRBJ2-1; TCRdb's D call, TRBD2, is unchecked because there is no DNA. CDR1 KGHSH and CDR2 LQKENI come from the germline V gene. CDR3 length equals 14 residues. The CDR3: CASSPERVYNEQFF.

This clonotype is labeled medium-sized based on frequency. This sequence joins TRBV7-6 and TRBJ2-7; TCRdb selects TRBD2, and the lack of DNA leaves this call unchecked. In germline, CDR1 is SGHVS, CDR2 FNYEAQ. The CDR3 extends over 16 amino acids. CDR3 residues: CASSLGTSDYSYEQYF.

Frequency places this clonotype as medium-sized (0.01 to 0.1%). This rearrangement joins TRBV27 to TRBJ2-3. Per the germline V gene, CDR1 is MNHEY and CDR2 is SMNVEV (reference sequence). This CDR3 is built from 13 residues. The CDR3 sequence is CASSSFQTDTQYF.

This clonotype is deemed medium-sized by its frequency. The chain combines TRBV30 with TRBJ1-1. The CDR3 is 11 amino acids. Germline V CDR1 and CDR2: GTSNPN, SVGIG (reference sequence). CDR3 sequence: CAWSVIGHAFF.

Its frequency marks this clonotype as large (0.1 to 1%). The chain has TRBV29-1 and TRBJ2-3; TCRdb's D gene call, TRBD1, goes unchecked for lack of DNA. The germline V gene has CDR1 SQVTM and CDR2 ANQGSEA. This CDR3 has 12 amino acids. CDR3 protein: CSVRGLADTQYF.

Measured by frequency, this clonotype is medium-sized. The rearrangement links TRBV11-2 to TRBJ1-6. The CDR3 length is 14 residues. Germline V gives CDR1 SGHAT, CDR2 FQNNGV. The CDR3 sequence: CASSSNSYNSPLHF. Looking up the rest from reference TRBV11-2 and TRBJ1-6 gives the full variable domain: EAGVAQSPRYKIIEKRQSVAFWCNPISGHATLYWYQQILGQGPKLLIQFQNNGVVDDSQLPKDRFSAERLKGVDSTLKIQPAKLEDSAVYLCASSSNSYNSPLHFGNGTRLTVT.

V gene TRBV25-1 combines with J gene TRBJ2-3; TCRdb's assignment of TRBD1 cannot be checked, as there is no DNA. There are 13 residues in the CDR3. Germline V gene lookup returns CDR1 MGHDK and CDR2 SYGVNS. The CDR3 loop reads CASTGTITDTQYF.

The chain couples TRBV20-1 to TRBJ1-3. Germline V lookup: CDR1 DFQATT, CDR2 SNEGSKA (reference sequence). This CDR3 region has 14 residues. The CDR3 loop is CSATRGNSGNTIYF.

The V gene is TRBV11-2, the J gene TRBJ2-7; the TRBD2 assignment by TCRdb is unverifiable without DNA. The CDR3 loop spans 16 amino acids. Germline V gives CDR1 SGHAT, CDR2 FQNNGV. The CDR3 loop reads CASSLDTGTRSYEQYF. Full variable domain (rest looked up from reference TRBV11-2 and TRBJ2-7): EAGVAQSPRYKIIEKRQSVAFWCNPISGHATLYWYQQILGQGPKLLIQFQNNGVVDDSQLPKDRFSAERLKGVDSTLKIQPAKLEDSAVYLCASSLDTGTRSYEQYFGPGTRLTVT.

The rearrangement links TRBV20-1 to TRBJ1-2. This CDR3 has 11 residues. Germline loops: CDR1 DFQATT, CDR2 SNEGSKA (reference sequence). The CDR3: CSADGSYGYTF.

V and J are TRBV20-1 and TRBJ1-2; absent DNA, TCRdb's TRBD1 call cannot be checked. CDR1 DFQATT and CDR2 SNEGSKA come from the germline V gene (reference sequence). This CDR3 comprises 14 residues. CDR3 protein: CSAIQPGESYGYTF.

This clonotype counts as medium-sized by frequency. The chain employs TRBV30 and TRBJ2-1. The CDR3 covers 12 residues. Germline V gene sequence: CDR1 GTSNPN, CDR2 SVGIG (reference sequence). CDR3 amino acids: CAWSRDSTEQFF.

According to its frequency, this clonotype is medium-sized. V and J are TRBV7-9 and TRBJ2-6; TCRdb lists TRBD1, though no DNA is available to test this call. The CDR3 is made up of 15 amino acids. From germline, CDR1 is SEHNR and CDR2 FQNEAQ (reference sequence). This CDR3 is CASRQGAAGANVLTF.

Its frequency marks this clonotype as medium-sized (0.01 to 0.1%). The V call is TRBV5-6, the J call TRBJ2-3. This CDR3 has 11 amino acids. Germline V gene data show CDR1 as SGHDT and CDR2 as YYEEEE. CDR3: CASSLGDTQYF.

Considering frequency, this clonotype is medium-sized (0.01 to 0.1%). J is TRBJ1-2 and V is TRBV19; TCRdb lists TRBD1, though no DNA is available to test this call. Germline CDR1 LNHDA, CDR2 SQIVND (reference sequence). This CDR3 contains 15 residues. The CDR3 loop is CASSIDRGGSYGYTF.